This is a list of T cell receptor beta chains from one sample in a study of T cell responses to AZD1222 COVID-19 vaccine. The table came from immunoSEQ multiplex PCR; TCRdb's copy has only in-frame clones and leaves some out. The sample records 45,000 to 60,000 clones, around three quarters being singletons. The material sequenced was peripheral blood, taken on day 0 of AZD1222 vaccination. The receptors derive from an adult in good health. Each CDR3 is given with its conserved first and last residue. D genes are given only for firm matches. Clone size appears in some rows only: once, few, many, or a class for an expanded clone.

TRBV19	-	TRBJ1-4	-	CASRDPGDREKLFF	TGTGCCAGTAGGGACCCTGGAGACCGCGAAAAACTGTTTTTT
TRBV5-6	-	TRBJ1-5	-	CASSSNRAWGNQPQHF	TGTGCCAGCAGCTCAAACAGGGCTTGGGGCAATCAGCCCCAGCATTTT
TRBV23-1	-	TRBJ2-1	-	CARGVGDHNEQFF	TGCGCCCGCGGGGTCGGCGACCACAATGAGCAGTTCTTC
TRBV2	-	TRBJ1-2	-	CASSEGGGYGYTF	TGTGCCAGCAGTGAAGGGGGTGGTTATGGCTACACCTTC
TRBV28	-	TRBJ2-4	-	CASSLFDRRENIQYF	TGTGCCAGCAGTTTATTCGACAGGCGCGAAAACATTCAGTACTTC
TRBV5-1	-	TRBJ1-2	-	CASSWSGDYGYTF	TGCGCCAGCAGCTGGAGTGGGGACTATGGCTACACCTTC
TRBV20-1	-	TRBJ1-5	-	CSAAEVGPQHF	TGCAGTGCTGCCGAGGTCGGGCCCCAGCATTTT
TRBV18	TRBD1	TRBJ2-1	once	CASSPPQGGSYNEQFF	TGTGCCAGCTCACCACCACAGGGGGGCTCCTACAATGAGCAGTTCTTC
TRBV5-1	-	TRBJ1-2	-	CASSLQGTYTF	TGCGCCAGCAGCCTACAGGGAACCTACACCTTC
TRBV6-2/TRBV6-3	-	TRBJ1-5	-	CASSSPRASGGPQHF	TGTGCCAGCAGTTCCCCCCGGGCCAGTGGTGGGCCCCAGCATTTT
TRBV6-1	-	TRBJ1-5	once	CASSEVRAGNQPQHF	TGTGCCAGCAGTGAAGTCAGGGCCGGGAATCAGCCCCAGCATTTT
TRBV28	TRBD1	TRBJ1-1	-	CASSLFDREDTEAFF	TGTGCCAGCAGTTTGTTCGACAGGGAGGACACTGAAGCTTTCTTT
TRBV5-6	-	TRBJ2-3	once	CASSLWGRPDTQYF	TGTGCCAGCAGCTTGTGGGGGCGCCCAGATACGCAGTATTTT
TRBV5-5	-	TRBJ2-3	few	CASSPETSTDTQYF	TGTGCCAGCAGCCCTGAAACTAGCACAGATACGCAGTATTTT
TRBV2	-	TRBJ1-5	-	CASSDRGLSNQPQHF	TGTGCCAGCAGTGATAGGGGGTTGAGCAATCAGCCCCAGCATTTT
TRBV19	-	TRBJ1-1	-	CASSLGVLNTEAFF	TGTGCCAGTAGTCTCGGGGTCCTGAACACTGAAGCTTTCTTT
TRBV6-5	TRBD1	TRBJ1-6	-	CASSYFGTGDSPLHF	TGTGCCAGCAGTTACTTCGGGACAGGGGATTCACCCCTCCACTTT
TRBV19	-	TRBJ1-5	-	CASSPTDRQPQHF	TGTGCCAGTAGTCCGACTGATCGTCAGCCCCAGCATTTT
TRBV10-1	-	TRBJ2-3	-	CASREAGTDTQYF	TGCGCCAGCAGGGAGGCCGGGACAGATACGCAGTATTTT
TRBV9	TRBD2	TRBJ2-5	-	CASSRGLAGLETQYF	TGTGCCAGCAGCCGGGGACTAGCGGGATTAGAGACCCAGTACTTC
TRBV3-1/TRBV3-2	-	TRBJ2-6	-	CASSQEIPGAGSGANVLTF	TGTGCCAGCAGCCAAGAGATCCCAGGGGCCGGATCTGGGGCCAACGTCCTGACTTTC
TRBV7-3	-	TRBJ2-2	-	CASSLNPPFGTGELFF	TGTGCCAGCAGCTTAAACCCCCCCTTTGGGACCGGGGAGCTGTTTTTT
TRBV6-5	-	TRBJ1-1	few	CASRDRAPTEAFF	TGTGCCAGCAGGGACCGGGCGCCCACTGAAGCTTTCTTT
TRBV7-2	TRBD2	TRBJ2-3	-	CASSLRGASGGTDTQYF	TGTGCCAGCAGCTTACGGGGGGCTAGCGGGGGCACAGATACGCAGTATTTT
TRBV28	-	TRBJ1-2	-	CASSWNTGIRGYTF	TGTGCCAGCAGTTGGAATACAGGAATACGTGGCTACACCTTC
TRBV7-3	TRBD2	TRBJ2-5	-	CASSSTAGAPETQYF	TGTGCCAGCAGCTCCACGGCGGGAGCCCCAGAGACCCAGTACTTC
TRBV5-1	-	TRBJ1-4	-	CASSLGQLGVNEKLFF	TGCGCCAGCAGCTTGGGGCAGCTTGGGGTTAATGAAAAACTGTTTTTT
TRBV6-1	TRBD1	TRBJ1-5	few	CASSEATTGGYQPQHF	TGTGCCAGCAGTGAAGCCACTACAGGGGGGTATCAGCCCCAGCATTTT
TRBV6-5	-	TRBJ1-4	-	CASARVANEKLFF	TGTGCCAGCGCCCGGGTGGCTAATGAAAAACTGTTTTTT
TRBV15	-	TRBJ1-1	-	CATSSGQANTEAFF	TGTGCCACCAGCTCGGGACAAGCTAACACTGAAGCTTTCTTT
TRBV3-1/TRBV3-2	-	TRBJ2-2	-	CASSQWAQRDTGELFF	TGTGCCAGCAGCCAATGGGCCCAGAGGGACACCGGGGAGCTGTTTTTT
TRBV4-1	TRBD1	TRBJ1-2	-	CASSQDGTAGTYGYTF	TGCGCCAGCAGCCAAGACGGGACAGCCGGTACCTATGGCTACACCTTC
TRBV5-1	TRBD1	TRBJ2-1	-	CASSPRGTGGYNEQFF	TGCGCCAGCTCGCCGAGAGGGACAGGGGGTTACAATGAGCAGTTCTTC
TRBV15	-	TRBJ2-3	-	CATSSRKAADTQYF	TGTGCCACCAGCAGCCGCAAGGCGGCAGATACGCAGTATTTT
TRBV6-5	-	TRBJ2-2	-	CASSLRADPTGELFF	TGTGCCAGCAGTTTACGGGCCGACCCCACCGGGGAGCTGTTTTTT
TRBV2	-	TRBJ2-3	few	CASARDTSTDTQYF	TGTGCCAGCGCCCGGGACACTAGCACAGATACGCAGTATTTT
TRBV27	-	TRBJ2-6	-	CASSLDARLSGANVLTF	TGTGCCAGCAGCCTCGACGCTCGCCTCTCTGGGGCCAACGTCCTGACTTTC
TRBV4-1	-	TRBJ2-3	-	CASSAGLGGTDTQYF	TGCGCCAGCAGCGCGGGTCTGGGTGGCACAGATACGCAGTATTTT
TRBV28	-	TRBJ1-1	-	CASISPIYTEAFF	TGTGCCAGCATTAGTCCCATTTACACTGAAGCTTTCTTT
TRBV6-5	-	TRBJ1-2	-	CASSPKGENYGYTF	TGTGCCAGCAGCCCCAAAGGGGAGAACTATGGCTACACCTTC
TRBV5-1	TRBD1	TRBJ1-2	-	CASSSLGGGYGYTF	TGCGCCAGCAGCTCACTAGGGGGCGGCTATGGCTACACCTTC
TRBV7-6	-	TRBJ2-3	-	CASSPQGGAGTDTQYF	TGTGCCAGCAGCCCCCAGGGGGGCGCGGGCACAGATACGCAGTATTTT
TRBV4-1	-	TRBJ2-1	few	CASSQDGTYGGEQFF	TGCGCCAGCAGCCAGGACGGGACGTACGGAGGTGAGCAGTTCTTC
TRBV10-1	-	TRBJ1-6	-	CASSVGGSSPLHF	TGCGCCAGCAGTGTCGGGGGAAGTTCACCCCTCCACTTT